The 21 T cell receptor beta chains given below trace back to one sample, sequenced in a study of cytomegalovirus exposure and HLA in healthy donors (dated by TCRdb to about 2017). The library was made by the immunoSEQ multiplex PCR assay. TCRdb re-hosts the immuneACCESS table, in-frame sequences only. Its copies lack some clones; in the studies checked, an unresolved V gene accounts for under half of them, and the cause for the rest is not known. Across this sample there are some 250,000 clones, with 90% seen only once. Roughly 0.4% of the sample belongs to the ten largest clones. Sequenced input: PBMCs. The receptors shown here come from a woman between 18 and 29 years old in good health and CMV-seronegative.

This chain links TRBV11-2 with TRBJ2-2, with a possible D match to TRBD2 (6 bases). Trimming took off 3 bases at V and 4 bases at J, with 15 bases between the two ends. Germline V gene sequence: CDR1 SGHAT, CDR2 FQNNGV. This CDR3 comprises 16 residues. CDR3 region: CASSFSRGSFTGELFF. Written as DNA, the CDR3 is TGTGCCAGCAGCTTCTCACGGGGGAGTTTCACCGGGGAGCTGTTTTTT.

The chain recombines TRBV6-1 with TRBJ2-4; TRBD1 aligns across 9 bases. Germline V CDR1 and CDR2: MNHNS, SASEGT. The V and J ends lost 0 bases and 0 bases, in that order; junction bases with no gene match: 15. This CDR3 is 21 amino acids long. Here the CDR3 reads CASSEAQFGQGRGLAKNIQYF. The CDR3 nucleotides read TGTGCCAGCAGTGAAGCTCAGTTCGGACAGGGGCGGGGATTAGCCAAAAACATTCAGTACTTC.

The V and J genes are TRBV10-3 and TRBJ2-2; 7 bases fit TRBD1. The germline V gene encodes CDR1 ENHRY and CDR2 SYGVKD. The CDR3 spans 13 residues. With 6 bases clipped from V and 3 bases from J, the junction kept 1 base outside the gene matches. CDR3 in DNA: TGTGCCATCAGCCAGGGGGACACCGGGGAGCTGTTTTTT. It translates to CAISQGDTGELFF.

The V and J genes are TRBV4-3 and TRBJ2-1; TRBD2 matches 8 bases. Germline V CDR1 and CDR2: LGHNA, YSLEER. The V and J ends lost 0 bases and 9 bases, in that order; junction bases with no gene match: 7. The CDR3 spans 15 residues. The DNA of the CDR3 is TGCGCCAGCAGCCAAGATTCGGGGGGGCTCGGTGAGCAGTTCTTC. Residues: CASSQDSGGLGEQFF.

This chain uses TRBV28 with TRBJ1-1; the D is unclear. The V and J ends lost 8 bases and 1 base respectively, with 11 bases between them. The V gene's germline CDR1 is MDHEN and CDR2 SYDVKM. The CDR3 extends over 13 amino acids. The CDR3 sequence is CASGLQTNTEAFF. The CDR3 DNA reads TGTGCCAGCGGACTACAGACGAACACTGAAGCTTTCTTT.

CDR3 nucleotides: TGTGCCACCAGCGGATCCGTCGGCGGGGGAATGTACAATGAGCAGTTCTTC. Its translation is CATSGSVGGGMYNEQFF. The gene calls are TRBV15 and TRBJ2-1, with 7 bases matching TRBD2. In germline, CDR1 is LNHNV, CDR2 YYDKDF (reference sequence). With 5 bases clipped from V and 4 bases from J, the junction kept 14 bases outside the gene matches. The CDR3 contains 17 residues.

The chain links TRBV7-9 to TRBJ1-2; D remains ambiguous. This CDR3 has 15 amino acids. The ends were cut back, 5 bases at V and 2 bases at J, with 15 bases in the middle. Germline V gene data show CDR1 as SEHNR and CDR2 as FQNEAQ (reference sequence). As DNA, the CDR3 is TGTGCCAGCAGCCCAGTTCGAGGGTCCAACTATGGCTACACCTTC. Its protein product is CASSPVRGSNYGYTF.

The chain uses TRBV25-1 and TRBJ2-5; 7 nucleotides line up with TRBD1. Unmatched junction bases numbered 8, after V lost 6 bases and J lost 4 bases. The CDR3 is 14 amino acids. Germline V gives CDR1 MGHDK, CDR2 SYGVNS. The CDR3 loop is CASSENRGVETQYF. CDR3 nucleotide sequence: TGTGCCAGCAGCGAAAACAGGGGCGTAGAGACCCAGTACTTC.

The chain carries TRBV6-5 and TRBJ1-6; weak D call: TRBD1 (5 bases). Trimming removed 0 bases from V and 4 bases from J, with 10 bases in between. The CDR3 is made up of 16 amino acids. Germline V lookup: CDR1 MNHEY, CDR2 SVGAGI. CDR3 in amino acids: CASSYSPDSYNSPLHF. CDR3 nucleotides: TGTGCCAGCAGTTACTCGCCCGACAGTTATAATTCACCCCTCCACTTT.

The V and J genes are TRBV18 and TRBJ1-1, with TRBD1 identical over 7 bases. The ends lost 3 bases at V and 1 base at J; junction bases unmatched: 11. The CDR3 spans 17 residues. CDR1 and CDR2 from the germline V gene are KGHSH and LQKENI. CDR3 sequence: CASSPIRQGVKNTEAFF. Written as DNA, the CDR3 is TGTGCCAGCTCACCTATACGCCAGGGGGTGAAGAACACTGAAGCTTTCTTT.

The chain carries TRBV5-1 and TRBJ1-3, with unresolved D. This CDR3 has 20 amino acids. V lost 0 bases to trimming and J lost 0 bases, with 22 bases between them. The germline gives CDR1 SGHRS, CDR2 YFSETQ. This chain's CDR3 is CASSLAGRFGETSSGNTIYF. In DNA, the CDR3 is TGCGCCAGCAGCTTGGCCGGTCGGTTTGGGGAGACAAGCTCTGGAAACACCATATATTTT.

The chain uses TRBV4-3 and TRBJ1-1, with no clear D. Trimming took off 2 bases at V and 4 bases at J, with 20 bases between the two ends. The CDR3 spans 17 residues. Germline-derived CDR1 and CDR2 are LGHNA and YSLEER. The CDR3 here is CASSQYTGILRGTEAFF. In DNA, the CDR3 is TGCGCCAGCAGCCAATACACCGGGATCCTCCGGGGCACTGAAGCTTTCTTT.

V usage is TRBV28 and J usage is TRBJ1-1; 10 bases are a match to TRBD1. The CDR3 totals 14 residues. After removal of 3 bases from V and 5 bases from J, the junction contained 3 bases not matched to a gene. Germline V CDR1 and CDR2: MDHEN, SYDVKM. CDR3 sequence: CASSLGDRGTEAFF. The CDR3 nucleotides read TGTGCCAGCAGTTTGGGGGACAGGGGAACTGAAGCTTTCTTT.

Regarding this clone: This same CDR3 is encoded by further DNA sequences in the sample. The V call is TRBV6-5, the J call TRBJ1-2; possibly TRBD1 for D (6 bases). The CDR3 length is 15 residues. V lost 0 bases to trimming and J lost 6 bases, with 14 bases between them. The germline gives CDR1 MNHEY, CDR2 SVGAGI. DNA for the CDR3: TGTGCCAGCAGTTACTCGAGGGGGGGAGCCGATGGCTACACCTTC. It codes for CASSYSRGGADGYTF.

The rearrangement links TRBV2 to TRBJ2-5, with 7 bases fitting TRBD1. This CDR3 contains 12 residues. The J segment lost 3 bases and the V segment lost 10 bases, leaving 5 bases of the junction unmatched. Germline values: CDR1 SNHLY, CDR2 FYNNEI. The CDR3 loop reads CANRGTEETQYF. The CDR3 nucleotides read TGTGCCAACAGAGGGACAGAAGAGACCCAGTACTTC.

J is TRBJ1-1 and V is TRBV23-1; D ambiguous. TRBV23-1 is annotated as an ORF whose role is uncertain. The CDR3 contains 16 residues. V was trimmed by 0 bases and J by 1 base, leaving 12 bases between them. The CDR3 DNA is TGCGCCAGCAGTCAATCCGATCTGGGCTCGAACACTGAAGCTTTCTTT. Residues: CASSQSDLGSNTEAFF.

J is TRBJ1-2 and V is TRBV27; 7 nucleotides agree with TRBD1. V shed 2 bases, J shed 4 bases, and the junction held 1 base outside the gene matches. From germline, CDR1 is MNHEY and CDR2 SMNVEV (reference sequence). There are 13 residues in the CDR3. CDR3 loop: CASSLAGGYGYTF. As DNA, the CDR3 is TGTGCCAGCAGTTTAGCAGGGGGCTATGGCTACACCTTC.

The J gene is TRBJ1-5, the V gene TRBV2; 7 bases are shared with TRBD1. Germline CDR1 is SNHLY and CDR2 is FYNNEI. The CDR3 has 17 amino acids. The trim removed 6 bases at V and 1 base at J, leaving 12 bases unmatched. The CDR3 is CASSVPRGRGSNQPQHF. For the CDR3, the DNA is TGTGCCAGCAGCGTTCCGCGCGGCAGGGGGAGCAATCAGCCCCAGCATTTT.

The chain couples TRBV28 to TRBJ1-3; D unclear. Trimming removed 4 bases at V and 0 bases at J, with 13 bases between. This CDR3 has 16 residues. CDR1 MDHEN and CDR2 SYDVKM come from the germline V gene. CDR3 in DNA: TGTGCCAGCAGTTCCGCCGGGTACCCCTCTGGAAACACCATATATTTT. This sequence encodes CASSSAGYPSGNTIYF. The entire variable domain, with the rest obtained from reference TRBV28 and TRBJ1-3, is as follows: DVKVTQSSRYLVKRTGEKVFLECVQDMDHENMFWYRQDPGLGLRLIYFSYDVKMKEKGDIPEGYSVSREKKERFSLILESASTNQTSMYLCASSSAGYPSGNTIYFGEGSWLTVV.

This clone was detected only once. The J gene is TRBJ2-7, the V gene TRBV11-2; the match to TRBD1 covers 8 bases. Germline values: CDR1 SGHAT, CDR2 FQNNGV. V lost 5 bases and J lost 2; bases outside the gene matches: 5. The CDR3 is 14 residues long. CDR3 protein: CASSGQGPTYEQYF. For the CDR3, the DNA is TGTGCCAGCAGCGGACAGGGACCTACCTACGAGCAGTACTTC.

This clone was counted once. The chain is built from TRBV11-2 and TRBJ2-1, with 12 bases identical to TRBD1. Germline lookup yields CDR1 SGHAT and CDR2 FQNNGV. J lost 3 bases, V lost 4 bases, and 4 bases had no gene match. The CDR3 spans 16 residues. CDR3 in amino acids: CASSSGTGGGYNEQFF. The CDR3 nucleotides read TGTGCCAGCAGCTCCGGGACAGGGGGCGGCTACAATGAGCAGTTCTTC.